This TCR beta chain was obtained from a study of blood T cell repertoires in COVID-19. Study as a whole: The United States, Italy and Spain provided the acute and convalescent COVID-19 samples. Sources were T cells, B-cell-depleted T cells, or PBMCs; the material itself was cDNA or gDNA.

Per the study methods: The authors estimated nucleated cell counts from reference gene primer amplification. Sequenced by immunoSEQ multiplex PCR; TCRdb stores in-frame clones only, minus some. The DNA gave D and trimming, while V, J and clone size come from that table. The sample carries tens of thousands of clones, 88% recorded once. This CDR3 comprises 14 residues. Germline V gene lookup returns CDR1 KGHSH and CDR2 LQKENI. V lost 6 bases, J lost 4 bases, and 12 bases lay in between. This clonotype was sampled from a woman of 80 years or more with acute or convalescent COVID-19. What was sequenced was peripheral blood. V and J are TRBV18 and TRBJ2-2; D perhaps matches TRBD1 (6 bases). CDR3: CASSPLQGTGELFF. The CDR3 bases are TGTGCCAGCTCTCCCTTACAGGGCACCGGGGAGCTGTTTTTT.